This T cell receptor beta chain is from a study of Siglec-9 on CD8 T cells in melanoma (dated by TCRdb to the late 2010s). As for the study more broadly: The study examined the expression of Siglec-9 on CD8+ T cells and how Siglec-9 regulates T cells within the melanoma tumor microenvironment. Broad study findings and their caveats: According to the report, an effector memory CD8+ T-cell subset that seemed to build up inside melanoma tumors was both marked and regulated by Siglec-9.

Its CDR3 holds 15 amino acids, cysteine through phenylalanine. Of the read, only the CDR3 DNA is kept; its 45 bases are in frame from base 1. For CDR1 and CDR2, the germline V gene lists MGHRA and YSYEKL. V loses 4 bases at its end and J loses 0 bases; junction bases beyond the gene matches: 3. Libraries were made using the immunoSEQ multiplex PCR assay. The table was pulled from immuneACCESS by TCRdb, which kept in-frame rearrangements only. Such tables lose some clones; where checked, under half of the loss comes from unresolved V genes, and the rest has no known cause. The sample table lists roughly 35,000 clones, roughly four fifths of them with a count of one. In total, the top ten clones hold around 1.7% of the sample. This clone was seen only a few times. Its cognate antigen has yet to be identified. It has no much larger one-base neighbor in the sample; base qualities were not kept.

The V and J genes are TRBV4-1 and TRBJ1-5, with 7 bases aligning to TRBD1. The sequence came from a human donor in good health. The sequenced sample was Siglec-9- CD8+ T cells sorted from blood. According to the study, the label for this sample's cell subset or site signals: CD8 T cells lacking Siglec-9. The CDR3: CASSLGTVSNQPQHF. The bases read TGCGCCAGCAGCCTTGGGACAGTTAGCAATCAGCCCCAGCATTTT.